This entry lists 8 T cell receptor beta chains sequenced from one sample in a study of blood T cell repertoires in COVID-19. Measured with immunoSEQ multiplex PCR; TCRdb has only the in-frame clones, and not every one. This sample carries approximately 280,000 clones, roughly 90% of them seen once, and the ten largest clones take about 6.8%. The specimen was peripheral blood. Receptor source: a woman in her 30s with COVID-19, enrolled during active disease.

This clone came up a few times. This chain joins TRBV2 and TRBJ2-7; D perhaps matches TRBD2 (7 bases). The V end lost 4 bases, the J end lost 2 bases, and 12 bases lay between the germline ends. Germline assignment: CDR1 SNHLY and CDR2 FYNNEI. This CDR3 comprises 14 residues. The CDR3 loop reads CASSAGGGPYEQYF. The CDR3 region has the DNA TGTGCCAGCAGTGCCGGCGGGGGCCCCTACGAGCAGTACTTC. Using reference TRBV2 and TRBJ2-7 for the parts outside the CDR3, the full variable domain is EPEVTQTPSHQVTQMGQEVILRCVPISNHLYFYWYRQILGQKVEFLVSFYNNEISEKSEIFDDQFSVERPDGSNFTLKIRSTKLEDSAMYFCASSAGGGPYEQYFGPGTRLTVT.

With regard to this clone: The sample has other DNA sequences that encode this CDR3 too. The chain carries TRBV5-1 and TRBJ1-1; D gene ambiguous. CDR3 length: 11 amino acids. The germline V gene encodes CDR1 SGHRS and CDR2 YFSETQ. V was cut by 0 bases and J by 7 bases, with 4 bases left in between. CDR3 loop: CASSLAGEAFF. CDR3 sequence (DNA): TGCGCCAGCAGCTTGGCAGGTGAAGCTTTCTTT.

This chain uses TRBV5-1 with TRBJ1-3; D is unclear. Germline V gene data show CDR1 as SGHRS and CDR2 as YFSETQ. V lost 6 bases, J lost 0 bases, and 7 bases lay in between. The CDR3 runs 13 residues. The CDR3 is CASKEASGNTIYF. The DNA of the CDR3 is TGCGCCAGCAAAGAAGCCTCTGGAAACACCATATATTTT.

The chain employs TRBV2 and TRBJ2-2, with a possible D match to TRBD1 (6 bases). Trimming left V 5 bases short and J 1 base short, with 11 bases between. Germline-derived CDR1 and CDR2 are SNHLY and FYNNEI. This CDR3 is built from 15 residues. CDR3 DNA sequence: TGTGCCAGCAGTTTGCAGGGGCAGAACACCGGGGAGCTGTTTTTT. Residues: CASSLQGQNTGELFF.

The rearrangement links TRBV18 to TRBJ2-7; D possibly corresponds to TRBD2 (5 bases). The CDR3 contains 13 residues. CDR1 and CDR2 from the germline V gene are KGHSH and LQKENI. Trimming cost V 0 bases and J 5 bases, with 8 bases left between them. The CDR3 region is CASSPPVGDEQYF. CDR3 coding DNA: TGTGCCAGCTCACCACCGGTCGGGGACGAGCAGTACTTC. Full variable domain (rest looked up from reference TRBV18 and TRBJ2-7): NAGVMQNPRHLVRRRGQEARLRCSPMKGHSHVYWYRQLPEEGLKFMVYLQKENIIDESGMPKERFSAEFPKEGPSILRIQQVVRGDSAAYFCASSPPVGDEQYFGPGTRLTVT.

Here the CDR3 DNA reads TGTGCCAGCAGCTTTTCAGGGAACACTGAAGCTTTCTTT. It specifies CASSFSGNTEAFF. This sequence joins TRBV11-2 and TRBJ1-1; D not certain. Germline CDR1 reads SGHAT; CDR2 reads FQNNGV. Trimming cost V 3 bases and J 1 base, with 6 bases left between them. The CDR3 has 13 residues.

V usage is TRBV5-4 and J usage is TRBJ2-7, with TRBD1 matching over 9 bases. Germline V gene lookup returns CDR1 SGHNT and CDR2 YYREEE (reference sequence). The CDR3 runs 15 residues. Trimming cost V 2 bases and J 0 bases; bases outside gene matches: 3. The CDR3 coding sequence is TGTGCCAGCAGCTTAGGACAGGGGCTCTCCTACGAGCAGTACTTC. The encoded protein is CASSLGQGLSYEQYF.

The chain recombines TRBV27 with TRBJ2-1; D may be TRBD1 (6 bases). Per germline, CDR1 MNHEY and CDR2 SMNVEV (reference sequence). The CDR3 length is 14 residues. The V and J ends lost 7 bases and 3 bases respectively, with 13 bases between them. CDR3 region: CASTQGTVYNEQFF. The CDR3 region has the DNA TGTGCCAGCACCCAGGGGACGGTCTACAATGAGCAGTTCTTC.